This T cell receptor (beta chain) emerged from a study of neurological immune-mediated disorders. Study outcomes and limitations: Phylogenetic grouping placed 18 of 34 multiple sclerosis patients' repertoires in one related-CDR3 cluster, a possible signature.

CDR1 and CDR2 (germline): MNHNS, SASEGT. CDR3 length: 11 residues. Trimming shortened V by 1 base and J by 10 bases, and 8 bases separated the two germline ends. A 10-nucleotide random UMI tagged transcripts in template-switch 5'RACE cDNA synthesis. TCRdb independently ran MiXCR on the 5' RACE reads; one entry per CDR3 protein. The top ten hold 1.5% to 2% of the sample, which has about 55,000 distinct CDR3 sequences, more than 3% seen once. In this sample, this clonotype turned up many times. The antigen is unknown. The T cells used for sorted libraries numbered around 1 million, either CD4+ or CD8+. The chain links TRBV6-1 to TRBJ2-7, with D unresolved. The sample was CD4+ T cells from blood. The TCR sequence derives from a woman aged 40 to 50 with multiple sclerosis. CDR3 residues: CASSEGVPQYF. Here the CDR3 DNA reads TGTGCCAGCAGTGAAGGGGTCCCACAGTACTTC.